These T cell receptor beta chains were read from a single sample in a study of PD-L1 blockade in urothelial cancer. Sequencing was performed with immunoSEQ multiplex PCR; in TCRdb, only in-frame clones are kept and a portion is missing. The table lists 35,000 to 50,000 clones, around 90% of them singletons, with about 14% in the top ten. Here the sequenced sample was PBMCs, taken around atezolizumab (anti-PD-L1) treatment. The receptors shown here come from a woman in her fifties or sixties with urothelial cancer. CDR3s include the opening cysteine and the closing phenylalanine or tryptophan. D genes are given only for firm matches. Rows give clone size only sometimes, using once, few, many, or a class for an expanded clone.

abundance	v_gene	d_gene	j_gene	CDR3aa	CDR3nt
.	TRBV7-3	.	TRBJ2-1	CASSHRQPNEQFF	TGTGCCAGCAGCCACCGACAGCCCAATGAGCAGTTCTTC
.	TRBV5-1	.	TRBJ1-2	CASSLLGSGYTF	TGCGCCAGCAGCTTACTCGGGAGTGGCTACACCTTC
.	TRBV28	.	TRBJ2-1	CASSSPSSVLSYNEQFF	TGTGCCAGCAGTTCCCCGAGTAGCGTTCTATCATACAATGAGCAGTTCTTC
.	TRBV4-1	TRBD1	TRBJ2-7	CASSRLRGQIYEQYF	TGCGCCAGCAGCCGTCTGAGGGGGCAAATCTACGAGCAGTACTTC
once	TRBV11-2	TRBD2	TRBJ2-3	CASSLELAGGPMTDTQYF	TGTGCCAGCAGCTTAGAGCTAGCGGGGGGCCCCATGACAGATACGCAGTATTTT
once	TRBV10-3	.	TRBJ2-7	CAIKALDRPYEQYF	TGTGCCATCAAGGCTCTGGACAGACCCTACGAGCAGTACTTC
.	TRBV18	TRBD1	TRBJ2-1	CASSRDRGSEQFF	TGTGCCAGCTCAAGGGACAGGGGGAGTGAGCAGTTCTTC
.	TRBV2	.	TRBJ2-7	CASRGGSGRGLYEQYF	TGTGCCAGCAGGGGCGGGAGCGGCAGGGGATTGTATGAGCAGTACTTC
.	TRBV15	.	TRBJ1-5	CATSRVTANQPQHF	TGTGCCACCAGCAGGGTAACAGCAAATCAGCCCCAGCATTTT
once	TRBV5-4	TRBD1	TRBJ2-3	CASSTGAQQDTQYF	TGTGCCAGCAGTACAGGGGCACAGCAAGATACGCAGTATTTT